A single sample is the source of the 22 T cell receptor beta chains below, sequenced in a study of cytomegalovirus exposure and HLA in healthy donors. PCR amplification relied on 60 Vbeta primers (plus 13 Jbeta primers). Repertoires were generated with immunoSEQ multiplex PCR, while TCRdb's copy carries only in-frame clones and drops some. The specimen's table records 65,000 to 85,000 clones. Specimen: PBMCs. The receptors here all came from a woman under 40 in good health and CMV-seronegative.

The chain joins TRBV9 to TRBJ1-5; D remains unclear. V was cut by 6 bases and J by 4 bases, with 2 bases left in between. The CDR3 loop spans 10 amino acids. From germline, CDR1 is SGDLS and CDR2 YYNGEE. CDR3 sequence reads: CASTNQPQHF. CDR3 nucleotide sequence: TGTGCCAGCACAAATCAGCCCCAGCATTTT.

The CDR3 loop reads CASSPGGSSYEQYF. CDR3 DNA sequence: TGTGCCAGCAGCCCTGGTGGCTCCTCCTACGAGCAGTACTTC. This rearrangement joins TRBV7-9 to TRBJ2-7; D remains unclear. CDR1 and CDR2 from the germline V gene are SEHNR and FQNEAQ (reference sequence). The CDR3 runs 14 residues. V dropped 5 bases and J dropped 0 bases, with 11 bases sitting between them. The complete variable domain, with remaining parts taken from reference TRBV7-9 and TRBJ2-7, reads DTGVSQNPRHKITKRGQNVTFRCDPISEHNRLYWYRQTLGQGPEFLTYFQNEAQLEKSRLLSDRFSAERPKGSFSTLEIQRTEQGDSAMYLCASSPGGSSYEQYFGPGTRLTVT.

The J gene is TRBJ2-1, the V gene TRBV9; 9 bases match TRBD1. V shed 2 bases and J 8 bases; nucleotides not matched to a gene: 5. Germline CDR1 reads SGDLS; CDR2 reads YYNGEE. The CDR3 runs 14 residues. The CDR3 loop is CASSVEGQGYEQFF. As DNA, the CDR3 is TGTGCCAGCAGCGTTGAGGGACAGGGCTATGAGCAGTTCTTC.

The chain couples TRBV6-5 to TRBJ1-1; possible D gene TRBD1, 5 bases. This CDR3 contains 15 residues. CDR1 is MNHEY, CDR2 SVGAGI, per germline. V lost 6 bases and J lost 8, with 22 bases in between. CDR3 region: CASRYSQGNVGEAFF. The CDR3 coding sequence is TGTGCCAGCAGGTATAGCCAGGGAAATGTAGGGGAAGCTTTCTTT.

The rearrangement uses TRBV29-1 and TRBJ2-2; 8 nucleotides align to TRBD1. V lost 6 bases, J lost 1 base, and 4 bases stayed unmatched. Germline V lookup: CDR1 SQVTM, CDR2 ANQGSEA. The CDR3 contains 14 residues. This CDR3 is CSVGDRWNTGELFF. CDR3 coding DNA: TGCAGCGTGGGGGACAGGTGGAACACCGGGGAGCTGTTTTTT.

The rearrangement links TRBV27 to TRBJ1-1; TRBD1 aligns across 7 bases. V dropped 4 bases and J dropped 5; count of bases not matched to a gene: 10. Germline CDR1 reads MNHEY; CDR2 reads SMNVEV (reference sequence). CDR3 length: 15 amino acids. The CDR3 nucleotides read TGTGCCAGCAGTTGGGGTACCCAGGGGGGAACTGAAGCTTTCTTT. This sequence encodes CASSWGTQGGTEAFF.

V usage is TRBV28 and J usage is TRBJ2-4; weak D call: TRBD2 (5 bases). V shed 5 bases and J shed 0 bases, with 11 bases lying between them. The CDR3 runs 15 residues. From germline, CDR1 is MDHEN and CDR2 SYDVKM. CDR3 protein: CASSTRGLAKNIQYF. In DNA form, the CDR3 reads TGTGCCAGCAGTACTCGGGGATTAGCCAAAAACATTCAGTACTTC.

The chain employs TRBV28 and TRBJ2-5, with D possibly being TRBD2 (7 bases). Germline V gene lookup returns CDR1 MDHEN and CDR2 SYDVKM. CDR3 length: 16 amino acids. V shed 7 bases and J shed 4 bases, with 22 bases lying between them. The chain's CDR3 is CASTHLRDGGPETQYF. The CDR3 coding sequence is TGTGCCAGCACCCACCTCCGGGACGGGGGGCCAGAGACCCAGTACTTC. Looking up the rest from reference TRBV28 and TRBJ2-5 gives the full variable domain: DVKVTQSSRYLVKRTGEKVFLECVQDMDHENMFWYRQDPGLGLRLIYFSYDVKMKEKGDIPEGYSVSREKKERFSLILESASTNQTSMYLCASTHLRDGGPETQYFGPGTRLLVL.

In regard to this clone: Its ends do not fully match the called genes, so a read error is possible. The J gene is TRBJ2-1, the V gene TRBV7-8; D not resolved. The germline gives CDR1 SGHVS, CDR2 FQNEAQ. CDR3 length equals 15 residues. The CDR3 spells CANSLFHHAVDEQFF. The DNA of the CDR3 is TGTGCCAACAGCTTATTCCATCATGCGGTAGATGAGCAGTTCTTC.

This chain joins TRBV28 and TRBJ2-3; D is unclear. Trimming took off 1 base at V and 5 bases at J, with 4 bases between the two ends. CDR3 length equals 12 residues. The germline gives CDR1 MDHEN, CDR2 SYDVKM. The CDR3 nucleotides read TGTGCCAGCAGTTTATTGAGAGATACGCAGTATTTT. It encodes CASSLLRDTQYF. Full variable domain (missing parts from reference TRBV28 and TRBJ2-3): DVKVTQSSRYLVKRTGEKVFLECVQDMDHENMFWYRQDPGLGLRLIYFSYDVKMKEKGDIPEGYSVSREKKERFSLILESASTNQTSMYLCASSLLRDTQYFGPGTRLTVL.

The J gene is TRBJ2-1, the V gene TRBV6-1; 7 bases are a match to TRBD1. The CDR3 totals 15 residues. Germline CDR1 is MNHNS and CDR2 is SASEGT. V trimming: 5 bases; J trimming: 3 bases; junction bases outside the gene matches: 7. The DNA for the CDR3 is TGTGCCAGCAGTTCCACCGGGACAGACTACAATGAGCAGTTCTTC. Protein: CASSSTGTDYNEQFF.

The chain uses TRBV5-1 and TRBJ2-7, with a possible D match to TRBD2 (5 bases). The ends were cut back, 4 bases at V and 4 bases at J, with 15 bases in the middle. The germline CDR1 and CDR2 sequences are SGHRS and YFSETQ. This CDR3 has 14 residues. The chain's CDR3 is CASSPVDLVYEQYF. CDR3 bases: TGCGCCAGCAGCCCGGTGGACTTGGTATACGAGCAGTACTTC.

The rearrangement uses TRBV4-1 and TRBJ2-7, with TRBD2 matching 7 bases. CDR1 and CDR2 (germline): MGHRA, YSYEKL. The V and J ends lost 8 bases and 2 bases, in that order; junction bases with no gene match: 12. The CDR3 covers 15 residues. The CDR3 loop is CASAPGGWAAYEQYF. Here the CDR3 DNA reads TGCGCCAGCGCCCCGGGAGGTTGGGCCGCCTACGAGCAGTACTTC.

On this clone: Other DNA sequences from this sample encode an identical CDR3 as well. The chain combines TRBV6-5 with TRBJ1-3; D remains unclear. The CDR3 is 13 residues long. Germline V gene lookup returns CDR1 MNHEY and CDR2 SVGAGI. Trimming took off 4 bases at V and 4 bases at J, with 8 bases between the two ends. The CDR3 reads CASSLTAGNTIYF. CDR3 nucleotides: TGTGCCAGCAGTTTAACTGCCGGAAACACCATATATTTT.

The chain uses TRBV29-1 and TRBJ2-7; D not resolved. The CDR3 extends over 13 amino acids. Germline CDR1 SQVTM, CDR2 ANQGSEA. The V end lost 7 bases, the J end lost 3 bases, and 16 bases lay between the germline ends. The CDR3 here is CSASIPGFYEQYF. CDR3 nucleotides: TGCAGCGCAAGCATACCCGGGTTCTACGAGCAGTACTTC.

J is TRBJ2-4 and V is TRBV4-2; D not resolved. This CDR3 spans 14 amino acids. Trimming took 0 bases from V and 9 from J, leaving 12 bases between them. Germline loops: CDR1 LGHNA, CDR2 YNFKEQ. CDR3: CASSQDALGSIQYF. In nucleotides, the CDR3 is TGTGCCAGCAGCCAAGATGCCCTCGGGTCCATTCAGTACTTC.

V usage is TRBV6-5 and J usage is TRBJ1-1; weak D call: TRBD1 (6 bases). In germline, CDR1 is MNHEY, CDR2 SVGAGI. The CDR3 is 15 residues long. V lost 0 bases and J 4 bases, leaving 12 bases between the germline ends. CDR3 nucleotide sequence: TGTGCCAGCAGTTACTCCGGACAGAACCCCACTGAAGCTTTCTTT. This encodes CASSYSGQNPTEAFF.

J is TRBJ2-5 and V is TRBV4-2; 8 bases match TRBD2. The CDR3 is made up of 16 amino acids. From germline, CDR1 is LGHNA and CDR2 YNFKEQ. Trimming removed 1 base from V and 0 bases from J; junction bases left unmatched: 4. CDR3 residues: CASSQGQRGYQETQYF. The DNA for the CDR3 is TGTGCCAGCAGCCAAGGCCAGCGGGGGTACCAAGAGACCCAGTACTTC.

The chain carries TRBV2 and TRBJ1-5; a weak D match, TRBD1 (6 bases). The CDR3 consists of 12 residues. Trimming pared 6 bases from V and 7 bases from J, leaving 10 bases between. Germline V gene data show CDR1 as SNHLY and CDR2 as FYNNEI. CDR3 nucleotide sequence: TGTGCCAGCAGCAATAGGGGGCAGCCCCAGCATTTT. It is translated as CASSNRGQPQHF.

The CDR3 loop reads CASSQEQHTDTQYF. The CDR3 DNA sequence: TGTGCCAGCAGCCAAGAACAGCACACAGATACGCAGTATTTT. The rearrangement links TRBV4-2 to TRBJ2-3; the D is unclear. V was clipped by 0 bases and J by 2 bases, with 6 bases between them. Germline CDR1 LGHNA, CDR2 YNFKEQ. The CDR3 spans 14 residues.

The J gene is TRBJ1-2, the V gene TRBV19, with a tentative D call TRBD1 (6 bases). The CDR3 spans 16 residues. V gave up 5 bases and J gave up 1 base, with 17 bases separating them. Germline lookup yields CDR1 LNHDA and CDR2 SQIVND (reference sequence). The CDR3 spells CASSAGVDTLNYGYTF. In DNA form, the CDR3 reads TGTGCCAGTAGTGCAGGGGTTGATACCCTTAACTATGGCTACACCTTC.

The V call is TRBV5-6, the J call TRBJ2-1, with a weak D call TRBD2 (5 bases). The CDR3 extends over 17 amino acids. The germline V gene encodes CDR1 SGHDT and CDR2 YYEEEE. V was clipped by 5 bases and J by 4 bases, with 22 bases between them. CDR3 sequence reads: CASSLLPGQGGYNEQFF. The CDR3 nucleotides are TGTGCCAGCAGTTTACTACCGGGCCAAGGAGGTTACAATGAGCAGTTCTTC.